The 4 T cell receptor beta chains below all came from one sample that was sequenced in a study of technical replicates of blood from a handful of donors. Method: immunoSEQ multiplex PCR; TCRdb's copy keeps in-frame clones and lacks some. The data show 50,000 to 70,000 clones, 80% to 95% seen once. The sequenced sample consisted of PBMCs. These receptor sequences come from a human donor in good health. Some clones in this sample may be carry-over from other donors' samples.

V and J are TRBV5-6 and TRBJ2-7, with TRBD2 matching over 9 bases. With V trimmed by 4 bases and J by 2 bases, 7 bases remained unmatched. In germline, CDR1 is SGHDT, CDR2 YYEEEE. The CDR3 totals 15 residues. The CDR3 here is CASSHVAGVAYEQYF. CDR3 DNA sequence: TGTGCCAGCAGCCATGTAGCGGGAGTGGCCTACGAGCAGTACTTC.

V is TRBV14 and J is TRBJ1-1; the D is unclear. Germline V CDR1 and CDR2: SGHDN, FVKESK. CDR3 length: 14 residues. V was pared by 4 bases and J by 0 bases, with 9 bases between. The CDR3 DNA is TGTGCCAGCAGCCGAGATTTATTGAACACTGAAGCTTTCTTT. It yields the protein CASSRDLLNTEAFF.

The gene calls are TRBV9 and TRBJ2-5, with TRBD2 identical over 7 bases. Germline CDR1 is SGDLS and CDR2 is YYNGEE. V lost 2 bases and J lost 4; bases outside the gene matches: 5. CDR3 length: 14 amino acids. CDR3 sequence (DNA): TGTGCCAGCAGCGTGGGGGGGTCGGGAGAGACCCAGTACTTC. It is translated as CASSVGGSGETQYF.

The chain recombines TRBV30 with TRBJ1-1; D may be TRBD1 (5 bases). The CDR3 loop spans 13 amino acids. V lost 3 bases to trimming and J lost 3 bases, with 11 bases between them. Germline CDR1 GTSNPN, CDR2 SVGIG (reference sequence). The DNA for the CDR3 is TGTGCCTGGAGGACAGACAGCGACACTGAAGCTTTCTTT. This gives the protein CAWRTDSDTEAFF.